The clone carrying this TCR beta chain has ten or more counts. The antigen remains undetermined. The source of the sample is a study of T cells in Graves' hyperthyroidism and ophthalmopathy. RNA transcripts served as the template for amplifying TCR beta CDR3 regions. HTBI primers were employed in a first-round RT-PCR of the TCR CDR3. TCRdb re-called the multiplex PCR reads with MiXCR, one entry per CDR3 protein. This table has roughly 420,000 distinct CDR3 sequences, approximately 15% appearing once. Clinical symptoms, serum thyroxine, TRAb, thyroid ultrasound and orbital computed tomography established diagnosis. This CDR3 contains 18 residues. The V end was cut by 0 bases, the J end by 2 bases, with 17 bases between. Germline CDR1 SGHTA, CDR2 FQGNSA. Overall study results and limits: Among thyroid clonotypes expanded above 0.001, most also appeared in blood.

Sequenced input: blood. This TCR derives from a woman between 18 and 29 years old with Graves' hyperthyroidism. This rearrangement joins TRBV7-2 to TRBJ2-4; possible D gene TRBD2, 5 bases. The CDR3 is CASSLAWGAPLSKNIQYF. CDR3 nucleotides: TGTGCCAGCAGCTTAGCTTGGGGAGCACCCCTATCCAAAAACATTCAGTACTTC.